Listed below are T cell receptor beta chains from one sample, sequenced in a study of cytomegalovirus exposure and HLA in healthy donors. Clones were sequenced by immunoSEQ multiplex PCR, and TCRdb holds only the in-frame ones, with some missing. Of some 180,000 clones in the sample, around 83% are singletons; the top ten hold 1.5% to 2%. The source material was PBMCs. These receptors came from a man aged 35 to 55 in good health and CMV-seropositive. Both conserved end residues are part of each CDR3. Fields, in order: V gene, D gene, CDR3 protein. D genes are given only for firm matches.

V gene: TRBV5-6; D gene: .; CDR3 protein: CASSLTGGSLYEQYF
V gene: TRBV29-1; D gene: TRBD1; CDR3 protein: CSVSPQGSVDTIYF
V gene: TRBV28; D gene: TRBD1; CDR3 protein: CAGGTGGAYYEQYF
V gene: TRBV14; D gene: TRBD1; CDR3 protein: CASSQRTGGFMNTEAFF
V gene: TRBV6-6; D gene: .; CDR3 protein: CASSATDTQYF
V gene: TRBV2; D gene: TRBD2; CDR3 protein: CASSGLGGEKTQYF
V gene: TRBV7-2; D gene: TRBD1; CDR3 protein: CASSLGQGAWYEQYF
V gene: TRBV19; D gene: .; CDR3 protein: CASRSQGGYQPQHF
V gene: TRBV28; D gene: .; CDR3 protein: CAISSPVSTDTQYF
V gene: TRBV5-4; D gene: .; CDR3 protein: CASRLSQGYNEQFF
V gene: TRBV29-1; D gene: .; CDR3 protein: CSVKSRQGTYEQYF
V gene: TRBV5-1; D gene: .; CDR3 protein: CASSFSVAELYTGELFF
V gene: TRBV9; D gene: .; CDR3 protein: CASQGLSSSYNEQFF
V gene: TRBV19; D gene: .; CDR3 protein: CASSRETNEKLFF
V gene: TRBV2; D gene: .; CDR3 protein: CASGRGWDTEAFF
V gene: TRBV9; D gene: .; CDR3 protein: CASSGELGGEENTEAFF
V gene: TRBV10-2; D gene: TRBD2; CDR3 protein: CASSEFPRGTSGMNEQFF
V gene: TRBV7-2; D gene: .; CDR3 protein: CASSSGQREKLFF
V gene: TRBV19; D gene: .; CDR3 protein: CASRAGPNYGYTF
V gene: TRBV25-1; D gene: TRBD1; CDR3 protein: CASSGTGGGDEQYF
V gene: TRBV11-2; D gene: TRBD2; CDR3 protein: CASSWKTLSAGAYNEQFF
V gene: TRBV7-8; D gene: TRBD1; CDR3 protein: CASSNWTWDRLSNQPQHF
V gene: TRBV6-5; D gene: .; CDR3 protein: CASSSGTPRNEQYF
V gene: TRBV19; D gene: TRBD1; CDR3 protein: CASSIRRGNTIYF
V gene: TRBV9; D gene: .; CDR3 protein: CASSSSTGFLTSGNTIYF
V gene: TRBV29-1; D gene: .; CDR3 protein: CSVGGGTRVRSPYEQYF
V gene: TRBV11-2; D gene: TRBD2; CDR3 protein: CASSSTREGNIQYF
V gene: TRBV7-6; D gene: TRBD2; CDR3 protein: CASSKLAGGAEQYF
V gene: TRBV2; D gene: TRBD1; CDR3 protein: CASTSQGVDYGYTF
V gene: TRBV7-8; D gene: TRBD2; CDR3 protein: CASSSRLAGVGGELFF
V gene: TRBV7-7; D gene: .; CDR3 protein: CASSLMGGNTGELFF
V gene: TRBV29-1; D gene: TRBD1; CDR3 protein: CSAEDRVVYGYTF
V gene: TRBV7-6; D gene: .; CDR3 protein: CASSQRTDYNSPLHF
V gene: TRBV5-1; D gene: .; CDR3 protein: CASPKETQYF
V gene: TRBV19; D gene: TRBD1; CDR3 protein: CATGQGDGYTF
V gene: TRBV5-4; D gene: .; CDR3 protein: CASSSGSDTQYF
V gene: TRBV7-2; D gene: .; CDR3 protein: CASSLIAKETQYF
V gene: TRBV6-5; D gene: TRBD2; CDR3 protein: CASSYSPSGPYEQYF
V gene: TRBV5-6; D gene: TRBD1; CDR3 protein: CASSDGTGKLHF
V gene: TRBV6-1; D gene: .; CDR3 protein: CASNQSPSASYEQYF
V gene: TRBV11-1; D gene: .; CDR3 protein: CASSIRGAKSYEQYF
V gene: TRBV5-4; D gene: TRBD1; CDR3 protein: CASRFDRALPNTEAFF
V gene: TRBV29-1; D gene: .; CDR3 protein: CSVVPSQETQYF
V gene: TRBV2; D gene: .; CDR3 protein: CASKVGGLSSYNEQFF
V gene: TRBV19; D gene: TRBD2; CDR3 protein: CASSPPMSSGSADTQYF
V gene: TRBV7-9; D gene: .; CDR3 protein: CASSRLGVAANNEQFF
V gene: TRBV6-1; D gene: .; CDR3 protein: CASSHQKGGNTEAFF
V gene: TRBV28; D gene: .; CDR3 protein: CASSYEATDEKLFF
V gene: TRBV6-5; D gene: .; CDR3 protein: CASKDYSYQPQHF
V gene: TRBV5-5; D gene: .; CDR3 protein: CASSLAGLGGEQYF
V gene: TRBV27; D gene: TRBD2; CDR3 protein: CASSLAGGYEQYF
V gene: TRBV29-1; D gene: .; CDR3 protein: CSVDSQGTDTQYF